Presented here are 13 T cell receptor beta chains from one specimen sequenced in a study of T cell clusters in autoimmune cytopenias. Each sample's input was about 270 ng genomic DNA, roughly 40,000 genome equivalents. TRB was amplified by touch-down multiplex PCR, primer pools A and B combined. TCRdb reanalyzed the multiplex PCR reads and collapses them to one entry per CDR3 protein, without DNA. Here the sample table reports roughly 6,900 distinct CDR3 sequences. These sequences were also reported in another study, on T cell repertoires in aging, cancer and after chemotherapy.

Source material: peripheral blood. The receptors originated from a human donor in good health.

This rearrangement joins TRBV20-1 to TRBJ2-3; TCRdb calls TRBD1, which cannot be checked without DNA. Germline CDR1 is DFQATT and CDR2 is SNEGSKA (reference sequence). The CDR3 has 14 amino acids. CDR3 region: CSANRGRSTDTQYF.

The rearrangement joins TRBV27 to TRBJ1-4; TCRdb selects TRBD1, and the lack of DNA leaves this call unchecked. The CDR3 length is 12 residues. Germline CDR1 is MNHEY and CDR2 is SMNVEV (reference sequence). The CDR3 is CASSRAREKLFF.

This clonotype counts as medium-sized by frequency. The chain is built from TRBV19 and TRBJ2-2; there is no DNA to check the TCRdb D call of TRBD1. The CDR3 covers 14 residues. Per germline, CDR1 LNHDA and CDR2 SQIVND (reference sequence). CDR3 sequence: CASCGTANTGELFF.

This sequence joins TRBV12-3 or TRBV12-4 and TRBJ2-1; TCRdb names TRBD1, which stays unverified in the absence of DNA. The CDR3 runs to 15 residues. The CDR3 sequence: CASSLARGAYNEQFF.

V gene TRBV19 combines with J gene TRBJ1-4. The CDR3 loop spans 17 amino acids. CDR1 LNHDA and CDR2 SQIVND come from the germline V gene (reference sequence). The CDR3 region is CASSIDGEPATNEKLFF.

In terms of frequency, this clonotype is medium-sized. V usage is TRBV7-6 and J usage is TRBJ2-2; the D call from TCRdb, TRBD1, cannot be confirmed without DNA. CDR1 is SGHVS and CDR2 is FNYEAQ in the germline V gene. The length of the CDR3 is 14 residues. The CDR3 sequence is CASKEGGNTGELFF.

Measured by frequency, this clonotype is medium-sized. The rearrangement joins TRBV19 to TRBJ1-3; without DNA, the TCRdb call of TRBD1 cannot be checked. The CDR3 extends over 15 amino acids. Germline CDR1 and CDR2: LNHDA and SQIVND (reference sequence). This CDR3 reads CASSTGRTSGNTIYF.

This chain links TRBV27 with TRBJ1-5; without DNA, the TCRdb call of TRBD1 cannot be checked. Germline loops: CDR1 MNHEY, CDR2 SMNVEV (reference sequence). The CDR3 has 15 amino acids. CDR3: CASSEIQGFLRPQHF.

The CDR3 loop is CASSVRRGNTIYF. The rearrangement joins TRBV5-6 to TRBJ1-3. Germline lookup yields CDR1 SGHDT and CDR2 YYEEEE. The CDR3 runs 13 residues. Variable domain in full (rest from reference TRBV5-6 and TRBJ1-3): DAGVTQSPTHLIKTRGQQVTLRCSPKSGHDTVSWYQQALGQGPQFIFQYYEEEERQRGNFPDRFSGHQFPNYSSELNVNALLLGDSALYLCASSVRRGNTIYFGEGSWLTVV.

The rearrangement joins TRBV10-3 to TRBJ2-1. Germline CDR1 is ENHRY and CDR2 is SYGVKD. The CDR3 runs to 13 residues. The CDR3 is CAISESRANEQFF.

The V and J genes are TRBV27 and TRBJ2-1; checking the TCRdb D call of TRBD1 is not possible without DNA. Germline assignment: CDR1 MNHEY and CDR2 SMNVEV (reference sequence). The CDR3 covers 13 residues. The CDR3 sequence: CASSFGGGHEQFF.

The chain joins TRBV7-2 to TRBJ1-2. The CDR3 is 13 amino acids. Germline lookup yields CDR1 SGHTA and CDR2 FQGNSA. The CDR3 region is CASSFTDGGGYTF. The full variable domain, in which reference TRBV7-2 and TRBJ1-2 provide the parts outside the CDR3, is GAGVSQSPSNKVTEKGKDVELRCDPISGHTALYWYRQSLGQGLEFLIYFQGNSAPDKSGLPSDRFSAERTGGSVSTLTIQRTQQEDSAVYLCASSFTDGGGYTFGSGTRLTVV.

This chain links TRBV19 with TRBJ2-5; TCRdb's D gene call, TRBD1, goes unchecked for lack of DNA. Germline CDR1 is LNHDA and CDR2 is SQIVND (reference sequence). The length of the CDR3 is 16 residues. Here the CDR3 reads CASSVSLGQGAETQYF.